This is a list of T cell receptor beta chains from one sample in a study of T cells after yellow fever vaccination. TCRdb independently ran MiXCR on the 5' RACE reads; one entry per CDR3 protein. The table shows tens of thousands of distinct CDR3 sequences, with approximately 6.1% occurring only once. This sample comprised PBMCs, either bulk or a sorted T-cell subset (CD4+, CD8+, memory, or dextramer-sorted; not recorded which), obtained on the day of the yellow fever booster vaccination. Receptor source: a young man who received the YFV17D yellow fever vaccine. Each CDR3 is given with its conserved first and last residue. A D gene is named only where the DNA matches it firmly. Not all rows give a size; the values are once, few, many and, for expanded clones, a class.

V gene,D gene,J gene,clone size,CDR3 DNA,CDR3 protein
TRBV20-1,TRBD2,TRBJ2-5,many,TGCAGTGCTAGAGCCTGGACTAGCGGGGTAGAGACCCAGTACTTC,CSARAWTSGVETQYF
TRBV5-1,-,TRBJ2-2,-,TGCGCCACCCCAGGGATCGGGGAGCTGTTTTTT,CATPGIGELFF
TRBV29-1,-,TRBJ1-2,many,TGCAGCGTTGAACTATATCTTTCTTCGGCAGGTGAGGAGTTGGATGGCTACACCTTC,CSVELYLSSAGEELDGYTF
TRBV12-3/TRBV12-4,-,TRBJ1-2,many,TGTGCCAGTAAAGGGAGCTGGGGCTATGGCTACACCTTC,CASKGSWGYGYTF
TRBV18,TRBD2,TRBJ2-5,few,TGTGCCAGCTCACCTCGGACTAGCATCGAGACCCAGTACTTC,CASSPRTSIETQYF
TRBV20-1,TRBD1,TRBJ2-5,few,TGCAGTGCTAGAGATCCGAGGGGGCTCCAAGAGACCCAGTACTTC,CSARDPRGLQETQYF
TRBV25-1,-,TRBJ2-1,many,TGTGCCAGCAGTGATGGTGCAACACCCTACAATGAGCAGTTCTTC,CASSDGATPYNEQFF
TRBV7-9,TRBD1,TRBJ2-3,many,TGTGCCAGCAGCACCGGGACAGGGGGCCCCACAGATACGCAGTATTTT,CASSTGTGGPTDTQYF
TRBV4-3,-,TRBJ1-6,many,TGCGCCAGCAGCCAAGGGGCGTTTTCACCCCTCCACTTT,CASSQGAFSPLHF
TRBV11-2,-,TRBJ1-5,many,TGTGCCAGCAGCCCCGGGCAGGGATTTGGGCAGCCCCAGCATTTT,CASSPGQGFGQPQHF
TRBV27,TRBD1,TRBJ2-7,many,TGTGCCACCAGATACGTAGGACAGGGTTCCCACGAGCAGTACTTC,CATRYVGQGSHEQYF
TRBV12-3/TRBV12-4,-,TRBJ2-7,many,TGTGCCAGCAGTACGGACGCGCGCTACGAGCAGTACTTC,CASSTDARYEQYF
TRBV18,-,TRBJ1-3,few,TGTGCCAGCTCACCACGTTCGGACTCTGGAAACACCATATATTTT,CASSPRSDSGNTIYF
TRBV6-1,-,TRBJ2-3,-,TGTGCCAGCAGTGTAAGACGGACACCTAGCACAGATACGCAGTATTTT,CASSVRRTPSTDTQYF
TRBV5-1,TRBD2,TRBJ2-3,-,TGCGCCAGCAGCTTGGCGCTAGCGGCCACAGATACGCAGTATTTT,CASSLALAATDTQYF
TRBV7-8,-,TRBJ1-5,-,TGTGCCAGCAGCCCGGGAAGGGGCTTCAATCAGCCCCAGCATTTT,CASSPGRGFNQPQHF
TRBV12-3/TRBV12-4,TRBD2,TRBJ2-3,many,TGTGCCAGCAGTTTAGGACTAGCGGTGGGCACAGATACGCAGTATTTT,CASSLGLAVGTDTQYF
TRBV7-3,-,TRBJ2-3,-,TGTGCCAGCAGCTTAGATACAGATACGCAGTATTTT,CASSLDTDTQYF
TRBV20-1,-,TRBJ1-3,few,TGCAGTGCTAGAAACCCCCAGGGTGGAAACACCATATATTTT,CSARNPQGGNTIYF
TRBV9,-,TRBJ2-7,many,TGTGCCAGCAGCGCAGGGACCGCATTGTCCTACGAGCAGTACTTC,CASSAGTALSYEQYF
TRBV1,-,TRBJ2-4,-,TGCACCAGCAGCCCCCCGGCGGGAATCGCAAACATTCAGTACTTC,CTSSPPAGIANIQYF
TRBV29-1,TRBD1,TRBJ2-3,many,TGCAGCGTTGAAACCGGGACAGATACAGATACGCAGTATTTT,CSVETGTDTDTQYF
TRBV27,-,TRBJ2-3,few,TGTGCCAGCTACAATCTGGGCGTCAGGGCAGATACGCAGTATTTT,CASYNLGVRADTQYF
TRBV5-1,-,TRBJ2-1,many,TGCGCCAGCTCCTCAGGGGAAACCTCCTACAATGAGCAGTTCTTC,CASSSGETSYNEQFF
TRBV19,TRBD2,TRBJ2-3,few,TGTGCCAGTAGTAGAGTATCGGGGGGGGGCGCAGATACGCAGTATTTT,CASSRVSGGGADTQYF
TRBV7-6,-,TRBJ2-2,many,TGTGCCAGCAGCCCTGGGACGGTGGCTGGGGGGGAGCTGTTTTTT,CASSPGTVAGGELFF
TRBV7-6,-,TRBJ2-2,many,TGTGCCAGCAGCTTATCCGGGGAGCTGTTTTTT,CASSLSGELFF
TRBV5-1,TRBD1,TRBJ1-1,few,TGCGCCAGCAGCTTGAGGGGGCCGGCGTTGAACACTGAAGCTTTCTTT,CASSLRGPALNTEAFF
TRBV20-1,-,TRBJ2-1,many,TGCAGTGCTAGAGCTGGTGGTAGAAGCTCCTACAATGAGCAGTTCTTC,CSARAGGRSSYNEQFF
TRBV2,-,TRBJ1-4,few,TGTGCCAGCAAATCACCCCGGCAGGGGTGGGATGAAAAACTGTTTTTT,CASKSPRQGWDEKLFF
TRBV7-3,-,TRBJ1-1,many,TGTGCCAGCAGCCCGGGACTGGTGGTGAACACTGAAGCTTTCTTT,CASSPGLVVNTEAFF
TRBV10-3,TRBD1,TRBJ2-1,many,TGTGCCGCTAAGACAGGGGGCGGTTTTTTGAATGAGCAGTTCTTC,CAAKTGGGFLNEQFF
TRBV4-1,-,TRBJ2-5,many,TGCGCCAGCAGCCAAGATCGCGGAGGGGAGACCCAGTACTTC,CASSQDRGGETQYF
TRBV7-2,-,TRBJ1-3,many,TGTGCCAGCAGCCCGCCAGAGTCTGGAAACACCATATATTTT,CASSPPESGNTIYF
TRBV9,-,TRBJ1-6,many,TGTGCCAGCAGCGTAGAGTCAGGGAGGTATAATTCACCCCTCCACTTT,CASSVESGRYNSPLHF
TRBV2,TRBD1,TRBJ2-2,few,TGTGCCAGCAGTACACGGACAGGGGAAACCGGGGAGCTGTTTTTT,CASSTRTGETGELFF
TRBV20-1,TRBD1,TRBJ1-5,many,TGCAGTGCAGGGGGCGGCCAGCCCCAGCATTTT,CSAGGGQPQHF
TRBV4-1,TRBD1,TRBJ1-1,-,TGCGCCAGCAGCCAAGAGGGGTTCAGGGGGCGGACTGAAGCTTTCTTT,CASSQEGFRGRTEAFF
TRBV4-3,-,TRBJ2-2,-,TGCGCCAGCAGCCAATTTACTAGACAGAACACCGGGGAGCTGTTTTTT,CASSQFTRQNTGELFF
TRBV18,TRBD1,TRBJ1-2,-,TGTGCCAGCTCACCGAGAGGGACAGGGTACTATGGCTACACCTTC,CASSPRGTGYYGYTF
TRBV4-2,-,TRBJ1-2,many,TGTGCCAGCAGCCAAGGACAGCCCTATGGCTACACCTTC,CASSQGQPYGYTF
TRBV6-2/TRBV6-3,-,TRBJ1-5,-,TGTGCCAGTAGAAGTCGGGTTAACCAGCCCCAGCATTTT,CASRSRVNQPQHF
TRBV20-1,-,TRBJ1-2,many,TGCAGTGCTAGAGGACACAGCTATGGCTACACCTTC,CSARGHSYGYTF